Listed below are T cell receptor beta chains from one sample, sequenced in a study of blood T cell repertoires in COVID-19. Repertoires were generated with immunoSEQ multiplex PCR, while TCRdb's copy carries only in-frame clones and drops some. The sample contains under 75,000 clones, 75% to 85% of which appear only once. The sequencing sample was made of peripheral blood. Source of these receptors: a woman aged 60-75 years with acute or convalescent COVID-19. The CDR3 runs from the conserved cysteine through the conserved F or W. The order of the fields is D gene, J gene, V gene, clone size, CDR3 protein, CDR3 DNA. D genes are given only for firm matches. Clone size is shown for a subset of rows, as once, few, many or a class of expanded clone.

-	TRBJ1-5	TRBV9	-	CASSLGEDNQPQHF	TGTGCCAGCAGCCTCGGAGAGGACAATCAGCCCCAGCATTTT
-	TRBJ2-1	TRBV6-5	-	CASIIRRGNEQFF	TGTGCCAGCATAATCCGAAGAGGCAATGAGCAGTTCTTC
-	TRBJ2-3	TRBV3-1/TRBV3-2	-	CASSQVSASRGDTQYF	TGTGCCAGCAGCCAAGTCAGCGCTTCCCGTGGAGATACGCAGTATTTT
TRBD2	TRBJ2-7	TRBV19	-	CASSLTSGAIYEQYF	TGTGCCAGTAGTCTTACTAGCGGGGCAATCTACGAGCAGTACTTC
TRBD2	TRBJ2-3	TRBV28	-	CASSQGLAGSTQYF	TGTGCCAGCAGTCAGGGGCTAGCGGGGAGTACGCAGTATTTT
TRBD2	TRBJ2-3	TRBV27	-	CASSLRGGPGDTQYF	TGTGCCAGCAGTTTGCGGGGGGGCCCGGGAGATACGCAGTATTTT
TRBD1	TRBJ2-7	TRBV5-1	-	CASSEQGGEYEQYF	TGCGCCAGCTCCGAACAGGGGGGTGAGTACGAGCAGTACTTC
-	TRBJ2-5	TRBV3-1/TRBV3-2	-	CASSQDGGGRETQYF	TGTGCCAGCAGCCAAGACGGCGGGGGCCGAGAGACCCAGTACTTC
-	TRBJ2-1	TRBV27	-	CASSLWAQGLGTYNEQFF	TGTGCCAGCAGTTTATGGGCTCAGGGGTTGGGGACCTACAATGAGCAGTTCTTC
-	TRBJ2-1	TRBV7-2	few	CASTNTYRAYQRFF	TGTGCCAGCACCAATACGTACAGGGCCTACCAGCGGTTCTTC
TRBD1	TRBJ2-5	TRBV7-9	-	CASSPRDRGRETQYF	TGTGCCAGCAGCCCCCGGGACAGGGGTCGTGAGACCCAGTACTTC
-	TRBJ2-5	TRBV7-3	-	CASARTSQETQYF	TGTGCCAGCGCCCGAACTAGCCAAGAGACCCAGTACTTC
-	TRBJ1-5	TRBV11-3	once	CASSLAVDTNQPQHF	TGTGCCAGCAGCTTAGCCGTCGACACTAATCAGCCCCAGCATTTT
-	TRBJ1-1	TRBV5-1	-	CASSIQGNTEAFF	TGCGCCAGCAGCATCCAGGGGAACACTGAAGCTTTCTTT
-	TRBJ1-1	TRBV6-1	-	CASSETRSTEAFF	TGTGCCAGCAGTGAAACCCGGAGCACTGAAGCTTTCTTT
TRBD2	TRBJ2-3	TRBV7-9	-	CASSFSGSTDTQYF	TGTGCCAGCAGCTTTAGCGGGAGCACAGATACGCAGTATTTT
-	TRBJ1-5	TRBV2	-	CASSGRNQPQHF	TGTGCCAGCAGTGGCAGGAATCAGCCCCAGCATTTT
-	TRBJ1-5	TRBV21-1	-	CASSRTGTSAPSAYIYSNQPQHF	TGTGCCAGCAGCCGAACAGGGACAAGTGCTCCAAGTGCATACATTTATAGCAATCAGCCCCAGCATTTT
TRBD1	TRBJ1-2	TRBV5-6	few	CASSATGRLGYTF	TGTGCCAGCAGCGCGACAGGGCGGTTAGGCTACACCTTC
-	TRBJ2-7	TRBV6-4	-	CAGNLQGREQYF	TGTGCCGGTAATTTACAGGGACGCGAGCAGTACTTC
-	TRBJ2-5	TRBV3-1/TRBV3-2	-	CASSQVVGGVAVGTQYF	TGTGCCAGCAGCCAAGTAGTAGGGGGGGTGGCGGTAGGGACCCAGTACTTC
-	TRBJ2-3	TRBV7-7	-	CASSLQGMVPSTDTQYF	TGTGCTAGCAGCTTACAGGGAATGGTGCCCAGCACAGATACGCAGTATTTT
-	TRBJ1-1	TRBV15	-	CATSRLGGTEAFF	TGTGCCACCAGCAGATTAGGGGGAACTGAAGCTTTCTTT
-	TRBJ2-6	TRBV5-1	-	CASSRETGANVLTF	TGCGCCAGCAGCCGGGAAACTGGGGCCAACGTCCTGACTTTC
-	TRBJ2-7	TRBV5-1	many	CASSTQGYEQYF	TGCGCCAGCAGCACACAGGGATACGAGCAGTACTTC
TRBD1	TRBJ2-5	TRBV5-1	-	CASSLAGGRETQYF	TGCGCCAGCAGCTTGGCAGGGGGCAGGGAGACCCAGTACTTC
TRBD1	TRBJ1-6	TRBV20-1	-	CSASERTGGGYNSPLHF	TGCAGTGCTAGTGAAAGGACAGGGGGTGGGTATAATTCACCCCTCCACTTT
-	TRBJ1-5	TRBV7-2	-	CASSFESGGAVSNQPQHF	TGTGCCAGCAGCTTCGAAAGTGGGGGGGCCGTTTCCAATCAGCCCCAGCATTTT
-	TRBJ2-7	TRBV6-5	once	CASSYAGSYEQYF	TGTGCCAGCAGTTATGCAGGGTCGTACGAGCAGTACTTC
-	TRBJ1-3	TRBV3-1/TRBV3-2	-	CASSPAAGLNTIYF	TGTGCCAGCAGCCCCGCCGCGGGGCTAAACACCATATATTTT
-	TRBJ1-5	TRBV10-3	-	CATKGDLSNQPQHF	TGTGCCACCAAGGGGGACCTCAGCAATCAGCCCCAGCATTTT